Presented here are 30 T cell receptor beta chains from one specimen sequenced in a study of cytomegalovirus exposure and HLA in healthy donors. PCR primers comprised 60 Vbeta and 13 Jbeta primers. Libraries were prepared by immunoSEQ multiplex PCR; TCRdb keeps only in-frame clonotypes and omits some of them. Found here are 100,000 or so clones, approximately 76% of them singletons; the top ten hold 4% to 5.5%. Sequenced input: PBMCs. These receptors were obtained from a young man in good health and CMV-seropositive.

J is TRBJ2-1 and V is TRBV5-8; 10 bases fit TRBD2. V lost 0 bases to trimming and J lost 8 bases; unmatched junction nucleotides: 5. The CDR3 length is 15 residues. CDR1 is SGHTS and CDR2 is YDEGEE in the germline V gene. CDR3 nucleotides: TGTGCCAGCAGCTTGGCACTAGCGGGAACGGATGAGCAGTTCTTC. Protein product: CASSLALAGTDEQFF.

The CDR3 DNA reads TGTGCCAGTAGTTGGACAGGGGCCAATGGCTACACCTTC. This sequence encodes CASSWTGANGYTF. V is TRBV19 and J is TRBJ1-2; 9 bases agree with TRBD1. The CDR3 loop spans 13 amino acids. CDR1 is LNHDA, CDR2 SQIVND, per germline (reference sequence). J was trimmed by 6 bases and V by 5 bases; bases with no gene match: 4. Based on the CDR3 plus reference TRBV19 and TRBJ1-2, the full variable domain is DGGITQSPKYLFRKEGQNVTLSCEQNLNHDAMYWYRQDPGQGLRLIYYSQIVNDFQKGDIAEGYSVSREKKESFPLTVTSAQKNPTAFYLCASSWTGANGYTFGSGTRLTVV.

As to this clone: The same CDR3 arises from other DNA sequences in this sample as well. The chain is built from TRBV6-5 and TRBJ1-1, with D perhaps matching TRBD1 (5 bases). Trimming removed 5 bases at V and 2 bases at J, with 9 bases between. Germline lookup yields CDR1 MNHEY and CDR2 SVGAGI. The CDR3 is made up of 13 amino acids. The CDR3 DNA reads as TGTGCCAGCAGTCCGACAGTTAACACTGAAGCTTTCTTT. Translated, it gives CASSPTVNTEAFF.

This clone was detected a few times. The V and J genes are TRBV5-5 and TRBJ1-3; D is uncertain. CDR3 length equals 16 residues. Trimming cost V 1 base and J 5 bases, with 16 bases left between them. In germline, CDR1 is SGHKS, CDR2 YYEKEE (reference sequence). The CDR3 protein is CASSLFGQQRRNTIYF. Written as DNA, the CDR3 is TGTGCCAGCAGCTTGTTCGGTCAACAGCGGAGAAACACCATATATTTT.

This rearrangement joins TRBV28 to TRBJ1-1, with TRBD1 identical over 9 bases. V was pared by 1 base and J by 1 base, with 4 bases of the junction left unmatched. The CDR3 is made up of 16 amino acids. Germline loops: CDR1 MDHEN, CDR2 SYDVKM. The CDR3 DNA is TGTGCCAGCAGTTTATCAGGGACAGGGCCGAACACTGAAGCTTTCTTT. This gives the protein CASSLSGTGPNTEAFF.

The chain couples TRBV4-3 to TRBJ1-2; TRBD1 might be the D (5 bases). V was pared by 1 base and J by 2 bases, with 11 bases between. The germline gives CDR1 LGHNA, CDR2 YSLEER. This CDR3 has 15 amino acids. As DNA, the CDR3 is TGCGCCAGCAGCCAAGTTAGCAGGGCGAACTATGGCTACACCTTC. Residues: CASSQVSRANYGYTF.

At least ten counts were recorded for this clone. DNA of the CDR3: TGTGCCAGCAGCTTAGGGGCGGGTAATTCACCCCTCCACTTT. Translated, it gives CASSLGAGNSPLHF. The chain joins TRBV7-9 to TRBJ1-6; the D is unclear. Germline V lookup: CDR1 SEHNR, CDR2 FQNEAQ (reference sequence). The CDR3 sequence is 14 residues long. Trimming cost V 1 base and J 6 bases, with 7 bases left between them. Filled out from reference TRBV7-9 and TRBJ1-6, the complete variable domain reads DTGVSQNPRHKITKRGQNVTFRCDPISEHNRLYWYRQTLGQGPEFLTYFQNEAQLEKSRLLSDRFSAERPKGSFSTLEIQRTEQGDSAMYLCASSLGAGNSPLHFGNGTRLTVT.

The rearrangement joins TRBV18 to TRBJ2-3, with a possible D match to TRBD2 (5 bases). The length of the CDR3 is 16 residues. Germline lookup yields CDR1 KGHSH and CDR2 LQKENI. V dropped 3 bases and J dropped 0 bases, with 13 bases sitting between them. As DNA, the CDR3 is TGTGCCAGCTCACCCGAGCGAGGGAGTAGCACAGATACGCAGTATTTT. Encoded protein: CASSPERGSSTDTQYF.

The chain combines TRBV20-1 with TRBJ1-4; possibly TRBD1 for D (5 bases). V shed 4 bases and J shed 7 bases, with 7 bases lying between them. The CDR3 sequence is 11 residues long. Germline lookup yields CDR1 DFQATT and CDR2 SNEGSKA (reference sequence). CDR3 DNA sequence: TGCAGTGCTAAAGGGGTTGAAAAACTGTTTTTT. Protein sequence: CSAKGVEKLFF.

The gene calls are TRBV9 and TRBJ1-3; 7 bases are shared with TRBD1. Trimming at V came to 2 bases and at J to 0 bases, leaving 8 bases not matched to a gene. There are 17 residues in the CDR3. CDR1 is SGDLS, CDR2 YYNGEE, per germline. The CDR3 DNA reads as TGTGCCAGCAGCGTCGGTTCGGACAGGACCTCTGGAAACACCATATATTTT. Its protein is CASSVGSDRTSGNTIYF.

The CDR3 bases are TGCGCCAGCAGCCAAGATCTGAGCGGGACAGGGATTTACAATGAGCAGTTCTTC. Protein product: CASSQDLSGTGIYNEQFF. The chain joins TRBV4-1 to TRBJ2-1; 9 bases agree with TRBD1. V trimming: 0 bases; J trimming: 4 bases; junction bases outside the gene matches: 10. CDR3 length equals 18 residues. Germline values: CDR1 MGHRA, CDR2 YSYEKL.

The V and J genes are TRBV29-1 and TRBJ2-2; a possible D gene is TRBD1 (5 bases). Trimming pared 5 bases from V and 1 base from J, leaving 14 bases between. This CDR3 region has 15 residues. From germline, CDR1 is SQVTM and CDR2 ANQGSEA. In DNA, the CDR3 is TGCAGCGTTACGGTCCCGGACAAGAACACCGGGGAGCTGTTTTTT. Encoded protein: CSVTVPDKNTGELFF.

The genes are TRBV5-1 and TRBJ1-1; 7 nucleotides match TRBD1. V lost 4 bases and J lost 1; bases outside the gene matches: 4. Germline CDR1 reads SGHRS; CDR2 reads YFSETQ. The CDR3 extends over 14 amino acids. CDR3 protein: CASSRDSANTEAFF. CDR3 nucleotide sequence: TGCGCCAGCAGCCGGGACAGCGCGAACACTGAAGCTTTCTTT.

This clone was counted a few times. The chain employs TRBV7-6 and TRBJ1-4; the D is unclear. CDR1 and CDR2 (germline): SGHVS, FNYEAQ. The CDR3 loop spans 13 amino acids. Trimming removed 3 bases at V and 8 bases at J, with 10 bases between. Here the CDR3 reads CASSLGSGEKLFF. The CDR3 bases are TGTGCCAGCAGCTTGGGGAGCGGGGAAAAACTGTTTTTT.

This clone was recorded only once. The V call is TRBV1, the J call TRBJ2-1; the table assigns TRBD2, which was not confirmed against the DNA. TRBV1 represents a pseudogene. CDR3 length: 15 residues. CDR3 loop: CTSRNTSGSHNEQFF. The CDR3 DNA is TGCACCAGCAGGAACACTAGCGGGAGTCATAATGAGCAGTTCTTC.

This clone was found once. The chain carries TRBV7-2 and TRBJ2-7; 7 positions agree with TRBD1. CDR1 and CDR2 (germline): SGHTA, FQGNSA. This CDR3 has 15 residues. V shed 3 bases, J shed 0 bases, and the junction held 5 bases outside the gene matches. CDR3 amino acids: CASSFGQVASYEQYF. CDR3 DNA sequence: TGTGCCAGCAGCTTCGGACAGGTTGCCTCCTACGAGCAGTACTTC.

The rearrangement uses TRBV4-2 and TRBJ2-7, with TRBD2 identical over 7 bases. This CDR3 region has 14 residues. Germline values: CDR1 LGHNA, CDR2 YNFKEQ. V was clipped by 0 bases and J by 5 bases; unmatched bases: 4. The CDR3 nucleotides read TGTGCCAGCAGCCAAGATGGGCGGGAGAACGAGCAGTACTTC. Its protein is CASSQDGRENEQYF.

This sequence joins TRBV4-2 and TRBJ2-7, with 11 bases aligning to TRBD2. The V and J ends lost 4 bases and 0 bases, in that order; junction bases with no gene match: 5. This CDR3 contains 16 residues. Germline assignment: CDR1 LGHNA and CDR2 YNFKEQ. The chain's CDR3 is CASSPRLAGSSYEQYF. The DNA for the CDR3 is TGTGCCAGCAGCCCTAGACTAGCGGGGAGCTCCTACGAGCAGTACTTC.

The V gene is TRBV6-1, the J gene TRBJ2-4; D remains unclear. Germline V gene sequence: CDR1 MNHNS, CDR2 SASEGT. V was trimmed by 3 bases and J by 0 bases, leaving 9 bases between them. The CDR3 is 15 residues long. For the CDR3, the DNA is TGTGCCAGCAGTGACAGGAACGCAGCCAAAAACATTCAGTACTTC. Translation: CASSDRNAAKNIQYF.

Comments on this clone: The same CDR3 can be traced to other DNA sequences in this sample. The rearrangement joins TRBV5-6 to TRBJ2-5; D might be TRBD1 (6 bases). V lost 0 bases and J lost 2, with 8 bases in between. CDR3 length: 14 amino acids. Germline-derived CDR1 and CDR2 are SGHDT and YYEEEE. The CDR3, as DNA: TGTGCCAGCAGCTTGGTTAGGGGGCAAGAGACCCAGTACTTC. It yields the protein CASSLVRGQETQYF.

This rearrangement joins TRBV7-8 to TRBJ1-4, with D hard to call. Germline V lookup: CDR1 SGHVS, CDR2 FQNEAQ. Trimming pared 1 base from V and 0 bases from J, leaving 6 bases between. This CDR3 region has 15 residues. CDR3 region: CASSLGFATNEKLFF. The CDR3 DNA is TGTGCCAGCAGCTTAGGTTTCGCAACTAATGAAAAACTGTTTTTT.

This clone showed up just a few times. CDR3 in amino acids: CASSQVRTENYGYTF. CDR3 DNA: TGCGCCAGCAGCCAAGTACGGACAGAGAACTATGGCTACACCTTC. The chain employs TRBV4-1 and TRBJ1-2, with D possibly TRBD1 on 6 matching bases. Trimming pared 1 base from V and 2 bases from J, leaving 11 bases between. The CDR3 has 15 amino acids. Germline V gene lookup returns CDR1 MGHRA and CDR2 YSYEKL.

The chain recombines TRBV5-1 with TRBJ2-1; tentatively, D is TRBD2 (5 bases). The germline V and J ends were trimmed by 0 bases and 4 bases, with 14 bases remaining between them. Per the germline V gene, CDR1 is SGHRS and CDR2 is YFSETQ. CDR3 length equals 16 residues. In DNA, the CDR3 is TGCGCCAGCAGCTTGGGAGTCGGAACTAGTTACAATGAGCAGTTCTTC. Residues: CASSLGVGTSYNEQFF.

CDR3 bases: TGTGCCAGCAGTCCCGGGAGGTACCAAGAGACCCAGTACTTC. This translates into CASSPGRYQETQYF. V usage is TRBV28 and J usage is TRBJ2-5; 7 nucleotides align to TRBD2. Germline V lookup: CDR1 MDHEN, CDR2 SYDVKM. The CDR3 contains 14 residues. The V gene end was trimmed by 5 bases and the J gene end by 0 bases; junction bases not matched to a gene: 3.

J is TRBJ1-2 and V is TRBV9; D ambiguous. The V gene's germline CDR1 is SGDLS and CDR2 YYNGEE. The CDR3 totals 12 residues. V was clipped by 7 bases and J by 4 bases, with 11 bases between them. Here the CDR3 DNA reads TGTGCCAGCCGAGGGAAACTCTATGGCTACACCTTC. Protein: CASRGKLYGYTF. Variable domain in full (rest from reference TRBV9 and TRBJ1-2): DSGVTQTPKHLITATGQRVTLRCSPRSGDLSVYWYQQSLDQGLQFLIQYYNGEERAKGNILERFSAQQFPDLHSELNLSSLELGDSALYFCASRGKLYGYTFGSGTRLTVV.

The chain has TRBV19 and TRBJ1-1, with D unclear. V was cut by 4 bases and J by 1 base, with 7 bases left in between. CDR1 is LNHDA, CDR2 SQIVND, per germline (reference sequence). The length of the CDR3 is 13 residues. This CDR3 reads CASSTQANTEAFF. The CDR3 nucleotides are TGTGCCAGTAGTACCCAAGCGAACACTGAAGCTTTCTTT.

The V and J genes are TRBV4-1 and TRBJ2-5; 10 bases match TRBD2. J was trimmed by 0 bases and V by 4 bases; bases with no gene match: 5. This CDR3 is built from 16 residues. The germline V gene encodes CDR1 MGHRA and CDR2 YSYEKL. The CDR3 region is CASSPGLAEYQETQYF. The CDR3 nucleotides read TGCGCCAGCAGCCCTGGACTAGCGGAGTACCAAGAGACCCAGTACTTC.

On this clone itself: The sample holds other DNA sequences that translate to the same CDR3. The chain joins TRBV5-1 to TRBJ1-3; 8 nucleotides agree with TRBD1. CDR1 is SGHRS, CDR2 YFSETQ, per germline. V lost 5 bases and J lost 0; bases outside the gene matches: 4. The CDR3 is 15 amino acids. The CDR3 is CASRTGGNSGNTIYF. The CDR3, as DNA: TGCGCCAGCAGAACAGGGGGGAACTCTGGAAACACCATATATTTT.

J is TRBJ1-2 and V is TRBV7-9, with D perhaps matching TRBD1 (5 bases). Germline V gene data show CDR1 as SEHNR and CDR2 as FQNEAQ (reference sequence). This CDR3 comprises 15 residues. Trimming removed 1 base at V and 4 bases at J, with 13 bases between. The CDR3 nucleotides are TGTGCCAGCAGCTTAGTCCAGGGCGGGAGCTATGGCTACACCTTC. Its translation is CASSLVQGGSYGYTF.

The CDR3 sequence is CASSPGGARSHEQYF. The DNA for the CDR3 is TGTGCCAGCAGCCCGGGAGGGGCGCGTTCTCACGAGCAGTACTTC. The chain joins TRBV7-2 to TRBJ2-7; 8 positions match TRBD2. This CDR3 contains 15 residues. Looked up from germline, CDR1 is SGHTA and CDR2 is FQGNSA. V shed 5 bases and J 5 bases; nucleotides not matched to a gene: 11.